The T cell receptor beta chain under discussion was sequenced for a study of blood T cell repertoires in COVID-19. At the level of the study: Donors in the United States, Italy and Spain gave samples during acute or convalescent COVID-19. Sources were T cells, B-cell-depleted T cells, or PBMCs; the material itself was cDNA or gDNA.

Source study methods: Amplified reference gene primers provided the basis for estimating nucleated cell counts. The assay was immunoSEQ multiplex PCR, and TCRdb's table has in-frame clones only and misses some. That table is the source of V, J and clone size, and D and trimming were worked out from the DNA. The sample has about 120,000 clones, 82% seen once. The ends lost 2 bases at V and 7 bases at J; junction bases unmatched: 14. This CDR3 is built from 16 residues. Germline loops: CDR1 SGHRS, CDR2 YFSETQ. This TCR came from a human donor in a cohort sampled during active COVID-19. The sequenced sample consisted of peripheral blood. The chain links TRBV5-1 to TRBJ1-2; 7 nucleotides match TRBD1. The CDR3 loop reads CASSLGPSDRTRGYTF. The DNA for the CDR3 is TGCGCCAGCAGCTTAGGCCCCTCGGACAGGACCCGTGGCTACACCTTC. The complete variable domain, with remaining parts taken from reference TRBV5-1 and TRBJ1-2, reads KAGVTQTPRYLIKTRGQQVTLSCSPISGHRSVSWYQQTPGQGLQFLFEYFSETQRNKGNFPGRFSGRQFSNSRSEMNVSTLELGDSALYLCASSLGPSDRTRGYTFGSGTRLTVV.